The 10 T cell receptor beta chains presented below share a single source sample, sequenced in a study of spatial heterogeneity in lung cancer. TCRdb called the 5' RACE reads again in MiXCR, with one record for every CDR3 protein. This sample yields more than 75,000 distinct CDR3 sequences, of which over 10% are seen a single time; 3.5% to 5.5% belongs to the top ten. This sample's time point: sample taken at primary tumor resection. The authors sequenced whole RNA from tumor, nontumor lung or frozen PBMC without sorting. Sequencing used PBMCs, obtained at surgery. All receptors come from a male donor with early-stage non-small cell lung cancer.

This clonotype has only a few counts. The chain joins TRBV3-1 to TRBJ2-3; a possible D gene is TRBD1 (5 bases). CDR3 length equals 15 residues. In germline, CDR1 is LGHDT, CDR2 YNNKEL (reference sequence). Trimming removed 5 bases at V and 1 base at J, with 13 bases between. The chain's CDR3 is CASSEGAARTDTQYF. CDR3 in DNA: TGTGCCAGCAGCGAAGGGGCTGCACGCACAGATACGCAGTATTTT.

At least ten counts were recorded for this clonotype. The chain links TRBV12-3 or TRBV12-4 to TRBJ2-7, with 13 positions matching TRBD2. This CDR3 comprises 16 residues. After removal of 5 bases from V and 2 bases from J, the junction contained 6 bases not matched to a gene. CDR3 DNA sequence: TGTGCCAGCAGTGGGACCGGGACTAGCGGGACCTACGAGCAGTACTTC. Translation: CASSGTGTSGTYEQYF.

V usage is TRBV7-2 and J usage is TRBJ2-3; D remains unclear. This CDR3 is built from 11 residues. V gave up 5 bases and J gave up 9 bases, with 9 bases separating them. The germline V gene has CDR1 SGHTA and CDR2 FQGNSA. This CDR3 is CASSPSVTQYF. The CDR3 DNA follows: TGTGCCAGCAGCCCCTCGGTGACGCAGTATTTT.

V usage is TRBV10-2 and J usage is TRBJ1-1, with TRBD1 as a possible D gene (5 bases). The V end lost 5 bases, the J end lost 5 bases, and 12 bases lay between the germline ends. CDR1 and CDR2 from the germline V gene are WSHSY and SAAADI. This CDR3 is 13 amino acids long. The CDR3 loop reads CASSRGEGTEAFF. The CDR3 nucleotides are TGCGCCAGCAGTCGGGGAGAGGGGACTGAAGCTTTCTTT.

The rearrangement uses TRBV4-2 and TRBJ1-5; D not resolved. The CDR3 sequence is 13 residues long. Germline assignment: CDR1 LGHNA and CDR2 YNFKEQ. The V end lost 1 base, the J end lost 4 bases, and 5 bases lay between the germline ends. CDR3 in amino acids: CASSQAVNQPQHF. The CDR3 bases are TGTGCCAGCAGCCAAGCTGTGAATCAGCCCCAGCATTTT.

The V and J genes are TRBV20-1 and TRBJ1-1; 12 nucleotides line up with TRBD1. This CDR3 has 16 amino acids. V gave up 6 bases and J gave up 4 bases; unmatched junction bases: 12. Germline V gives CDR1 DFQATT, CDR2 SNEGSKA (reference sequence). This CDR3 is CSARDRGQIMGTEAFF. The CDR3 nucleotides read TGCAGTGCGAGGGACAGGGGGCAGATCATGGGCACTGAAGCTTTCTTT.

The chain combines TRBV7-2 with TRBJ2-6; D is perhaps TRBD1 (5 bases). The germline CDR1 and CDR2 sequences are SGHTA and FQGNSA. This CDR3 is built from 18 residues. V was pared by 0 bases and J by 0 bases, with 12 bases between. The CDR3 spells CASSLAVGAVSGANVLTF. As DNA, the CDR3 is TGTGCCAGCAGCTTAGCGGTTGGGGCAGTCTCTGGGGCCAACGTCCTGACTTTC.

This clonotype turned up a few times. V usage is TRBV29-1 and J usage is TRBJ2-7; 7 nucleotides align to TRBD2. The V segment lost 3 bases and the J segment 1 base; nucleotides outside the gene matches: 3. This CDR3 region has 13 residues. Germline-derived CDR1 and CDR2 are SQVTM and ANQGSEA. CDR3 bases: TGCAGCGTTGAGGGGGACTATTCCTACGAGCAGTACTTC. Encoded protein: CSVEGDYSYEQYF.

A few counts support this clonotype. V usage is TRBV7-3 and J usage is TRBJ2-3; TRBD1 aligns across 10 bases. The germline CDR1 and CDR2 sequences are SGHTA and FQGTGA. The CDR3 totals 17 residues. The V gene end was trimmed by 4 bases and the J gene end by 2 bases; junction bases not matched to a gene: 9. CDR3 sequence reads: CASSSFSGTGVTDTQYF. The CDR3 DNA reads TGTGCCAGCAGCTCATTCTCCGGGACAGGGGTCACAGATACGCAGTATTTT. Full variable domain (rest looked up from reference TRBV7-3 and TRBJ2-3): GAGVSQTPSNKVTEKGKYVELRCDPISGHTALYWYRQSLGQGPEFLIYFQGTGAADDSGLPNDRFFAVRPEGSVSTLKIQRTERGDSAVYLCASSSFSGTGVTDTQYFGPGTRLTVL.

V usage is TRBV19 and J usage is TRBJ2-1; 8 bases are shared with TRBD2. Germline V lookup: CDR1 LNHDA, CDR2 SQIVND (reference sequence). The CDR3 covers 13 residues. After removal of 4 bases from V and 8 bases from J, the junction contained 4 bases not matched to a gene. The DNA for the CDR3 is TGTGCCAGTAGTAGTAGCGGGATTTATGAGCAGTTCTTC. It yields the protein CASSSSGIYEQFF. Full variable domain (missing parts from reference TRBV19 and TRBJ2-1): DGGITQSPKYLFRKEGQNVTLSCEQNLNHDAMYWYRQDPGQGLRLIYYSQIVNDFQKGDIAEGYSVSREKKESFPLTVTSAQKNPTAFYLCASSSSGIYEQFFGPGTRLTVL.